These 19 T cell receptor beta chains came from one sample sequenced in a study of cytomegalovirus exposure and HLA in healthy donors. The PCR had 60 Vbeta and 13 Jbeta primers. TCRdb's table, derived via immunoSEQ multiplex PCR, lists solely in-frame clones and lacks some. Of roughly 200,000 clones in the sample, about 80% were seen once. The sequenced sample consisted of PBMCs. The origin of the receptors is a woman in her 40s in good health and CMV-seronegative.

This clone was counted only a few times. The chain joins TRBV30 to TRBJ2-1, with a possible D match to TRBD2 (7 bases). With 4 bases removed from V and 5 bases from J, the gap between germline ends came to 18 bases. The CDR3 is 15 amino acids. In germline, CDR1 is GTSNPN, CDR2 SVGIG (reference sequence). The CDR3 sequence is CAWMGGGRLNNEQFF. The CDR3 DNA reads TGTGCCTGGATGGGAGGGGGGAGGCTGAACAATGAGCAGTTCTTC. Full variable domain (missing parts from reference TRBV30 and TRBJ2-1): SQTIHQWPATLVQPVGSPLSLECTVEGTSNPNLYWYRQAAGRGLQLLFYSVGIGQISSEVPQNLSASRPQDRQFILSSKKLLLSDSGFYLCAWMGGGRLNNEQFFGPGTRLTVL.

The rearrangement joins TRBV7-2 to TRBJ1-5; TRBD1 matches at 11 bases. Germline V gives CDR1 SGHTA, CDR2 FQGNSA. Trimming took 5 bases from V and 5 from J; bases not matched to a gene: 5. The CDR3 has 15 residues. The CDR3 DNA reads TGTGCCAGCAGCACTGGACAGGGGGCGCATCAGCCCCAGCATTTT. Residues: CASSTGQGAHQPQHF. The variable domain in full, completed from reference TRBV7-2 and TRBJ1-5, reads GAGVSQSPSNKVTEKGKDVELRCDPISGHTALYWYRQSLGQGLEFLIYFQGNSAPDKSGLPSDRFSAERTGGSVSTLTIQRTQQEDSAVYLCASSTGQGAHQPQHFGDGTRLSIL.

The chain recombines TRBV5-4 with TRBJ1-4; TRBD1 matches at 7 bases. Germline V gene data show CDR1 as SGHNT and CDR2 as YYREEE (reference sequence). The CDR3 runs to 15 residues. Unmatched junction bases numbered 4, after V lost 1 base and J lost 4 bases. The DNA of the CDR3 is TGTGCCAGCAGCTTGAGACAGGGAAATAATGAAAAACTGTTTTTT. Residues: CASSLRQGNNEKLFF.

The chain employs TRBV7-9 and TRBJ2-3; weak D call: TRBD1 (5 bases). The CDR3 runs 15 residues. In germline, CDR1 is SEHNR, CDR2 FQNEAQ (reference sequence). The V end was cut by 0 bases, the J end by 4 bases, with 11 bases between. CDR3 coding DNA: TGTGCCAGCAGCTTAGCCACAGCCAGGGCAGATACGCAGTATTTT. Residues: CASSLATARADTQYF.

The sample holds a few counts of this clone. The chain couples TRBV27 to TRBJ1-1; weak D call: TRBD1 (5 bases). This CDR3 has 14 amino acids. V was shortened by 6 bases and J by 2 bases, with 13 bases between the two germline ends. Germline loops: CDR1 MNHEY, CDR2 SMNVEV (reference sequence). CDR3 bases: TGTGCCAGCAGGTACTCCGGGGGTAACACTGAAGCTTTCTTT. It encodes CASRYSGGNTEAFF.

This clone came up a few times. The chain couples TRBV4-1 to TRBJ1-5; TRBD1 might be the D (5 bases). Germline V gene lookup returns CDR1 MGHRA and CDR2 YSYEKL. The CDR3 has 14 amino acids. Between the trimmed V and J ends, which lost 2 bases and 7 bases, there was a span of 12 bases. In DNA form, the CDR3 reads TGCGCCAGCAGCCAACTGCAGGGATACCAGCCCCAGCATTTT. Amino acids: CASSQLQGYQPQHF.

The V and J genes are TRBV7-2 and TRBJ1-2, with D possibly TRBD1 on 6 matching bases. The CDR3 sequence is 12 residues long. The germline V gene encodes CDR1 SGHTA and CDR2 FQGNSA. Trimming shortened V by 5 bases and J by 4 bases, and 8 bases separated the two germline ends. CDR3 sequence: CASSRTAYGYTF. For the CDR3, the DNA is TGTGCCAGCAGCCGGACAGCCTATGGCTACACCTTC.

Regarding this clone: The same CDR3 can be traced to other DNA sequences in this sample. In DNA form, the CDR3 reads TGCAGCGTTGAGGATGACAGGGGATATGGCTACACCTTC. Translated: CSVEDDRGYGYTF. The rearrangement links TRBV29-1 to TRBJ1-2; TRBD1 matches at 8 bases. CDR1 SQVTM and CDR2 ANQGSEA come from the germline V gene. The CDR3 has 13 residues. J lost 5 bases, V lost 3 bases, and 5 bases had no gene match.

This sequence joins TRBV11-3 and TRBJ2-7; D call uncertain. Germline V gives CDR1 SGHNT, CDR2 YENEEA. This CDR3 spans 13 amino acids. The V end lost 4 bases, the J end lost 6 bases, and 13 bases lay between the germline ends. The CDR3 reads CASSSRLLSEQYF. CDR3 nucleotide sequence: TGTGCCAGCAGCTCCCGCCTCTTGAGCGAGCAGTACTTC. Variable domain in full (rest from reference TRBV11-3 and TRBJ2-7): EAGVVQSPRYKIIEKKQPVAFWCNPISGHNTLYWYLQNLGQGPELLIRYENEEAVDDSQLPKDRFSAERLKGVDSTLKIQPAELGDSAVYLCASSSRLLSEQYFGPGTRLTVT.

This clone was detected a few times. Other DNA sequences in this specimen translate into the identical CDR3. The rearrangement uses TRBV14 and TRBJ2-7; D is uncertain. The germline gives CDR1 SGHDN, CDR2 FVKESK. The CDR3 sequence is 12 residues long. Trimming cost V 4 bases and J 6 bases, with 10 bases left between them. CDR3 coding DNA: TGTGCCAGCAGCCCCCTATCTGGCGAGCAGTACTTC. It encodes CASSPLSGEQYF.

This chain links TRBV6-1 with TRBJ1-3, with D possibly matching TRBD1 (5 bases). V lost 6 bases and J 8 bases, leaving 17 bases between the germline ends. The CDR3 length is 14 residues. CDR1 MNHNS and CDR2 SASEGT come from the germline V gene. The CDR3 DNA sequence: TGTGCCAGCAGATCGGGACTAGTTGTAGACACCATATATTTT. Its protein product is CASRSGLVVDTIYF.

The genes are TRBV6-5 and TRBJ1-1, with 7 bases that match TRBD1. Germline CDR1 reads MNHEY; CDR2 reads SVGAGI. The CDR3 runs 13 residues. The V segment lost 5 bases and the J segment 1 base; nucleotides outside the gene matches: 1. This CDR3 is CASSDRANTEAFF. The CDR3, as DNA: TGTGCCAGCAGTGACAGGGCGAACACTGAAGCTTTCTTT.

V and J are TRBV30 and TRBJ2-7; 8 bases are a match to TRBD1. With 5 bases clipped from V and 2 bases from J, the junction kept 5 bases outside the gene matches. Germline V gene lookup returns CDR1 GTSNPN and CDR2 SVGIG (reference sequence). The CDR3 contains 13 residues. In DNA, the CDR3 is TGTGCCTGGGCCGCAGGGGGCGCCTACGAGCAGTACTTC. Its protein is CAWAAGGAYEQYF.

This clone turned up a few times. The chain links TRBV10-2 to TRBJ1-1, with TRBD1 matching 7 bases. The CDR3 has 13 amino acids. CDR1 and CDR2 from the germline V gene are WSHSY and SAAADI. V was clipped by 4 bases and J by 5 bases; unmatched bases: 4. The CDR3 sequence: CASSGTTGTEAFF. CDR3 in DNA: TGCGCCAGCAGTGGGACGACAGGGACTGAAGCTTTCTTT.

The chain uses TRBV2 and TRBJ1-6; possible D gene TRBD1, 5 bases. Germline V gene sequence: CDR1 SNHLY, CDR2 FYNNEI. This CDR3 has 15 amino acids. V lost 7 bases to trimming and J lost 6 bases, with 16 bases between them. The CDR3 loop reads CASKYGAESNSPLHF. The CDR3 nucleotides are TGTGCCAGCAAATATGGGGCAGAGTCTAATTCACCCCTCCACTTT.

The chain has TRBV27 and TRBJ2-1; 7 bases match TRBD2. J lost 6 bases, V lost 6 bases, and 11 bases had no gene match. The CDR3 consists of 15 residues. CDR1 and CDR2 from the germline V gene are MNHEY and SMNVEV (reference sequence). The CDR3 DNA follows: TGTGCCAGCAGGCCATCTAGCGGAGGATTCAATGAGCAGTTCTTC. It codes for CASRPSSGGFNEQFF.

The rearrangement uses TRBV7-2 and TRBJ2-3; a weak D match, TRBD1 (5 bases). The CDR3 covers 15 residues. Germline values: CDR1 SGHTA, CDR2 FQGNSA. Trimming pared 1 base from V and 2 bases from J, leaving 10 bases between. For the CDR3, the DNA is TGTGCCAGCAGCTTAGATAGGGGAACCACAGATACGCAGTATTTT. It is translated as CASSLDRGTTDTQYF. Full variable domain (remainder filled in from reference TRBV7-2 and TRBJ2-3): GAGVSQSPSNKVTEKGKDVELRCDPISGHTALYWYRQSLGQGLEFLIYFQGNSAPDKSGLPSDRFSAERTGGSVSTLTIQRTQQEDSAVYLCASSLDRGTTDTQYFGPGTRLTVL.

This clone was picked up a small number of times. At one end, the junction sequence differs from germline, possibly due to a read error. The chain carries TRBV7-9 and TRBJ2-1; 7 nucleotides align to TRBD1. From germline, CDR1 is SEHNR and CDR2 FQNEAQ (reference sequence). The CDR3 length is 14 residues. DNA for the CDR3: TGTTCCAGCAGCTCAGACAGGGTCGTGGATGAGCAGTTCTTC. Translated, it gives CSSSSDRVVDEQFF.

CDR3 loop: CASSPTKGEQYF. CDR3 bases: TGTGCCAGCAGCCCGACGAAGGGGGAGCAGTACTTC. The chain uses TRBV7-3 and TRBJ2-7, with D possibly matching TRBD1 (5 bases). This CDR3 spans 12 amino acids. Trimming removed 5 bases at V and 7 bases at J, with 12 bases between. The germline gives CDR1 SGHTA, CDR2 FQGTGA.